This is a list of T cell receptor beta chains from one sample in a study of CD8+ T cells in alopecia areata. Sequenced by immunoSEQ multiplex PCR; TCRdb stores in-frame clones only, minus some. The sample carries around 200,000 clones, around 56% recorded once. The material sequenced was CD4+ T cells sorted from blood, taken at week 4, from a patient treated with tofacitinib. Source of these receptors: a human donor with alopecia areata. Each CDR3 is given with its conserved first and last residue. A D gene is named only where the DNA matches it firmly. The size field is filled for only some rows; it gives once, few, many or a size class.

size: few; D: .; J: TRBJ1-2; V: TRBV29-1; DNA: TGCAGCGTTGAACTAGGAGGGTATGGCTACACCTTC; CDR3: CSVELGGYGYTF
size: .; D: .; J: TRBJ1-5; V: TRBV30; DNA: TGTGCCTGGCGTCTAGGGACGGGTACGCAGCCCCAGCATTTT; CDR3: CAWRLGTGTQPQHF
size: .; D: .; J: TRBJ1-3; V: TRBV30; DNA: TGTGCCTGGATTTCTGGAAACACCATATATTTT; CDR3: CAWISGNTIYF
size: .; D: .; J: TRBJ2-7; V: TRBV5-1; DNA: TGCGCCAGCCGCCCGGGGGTCGTAGGGGACTACGAGCAGTACTTC; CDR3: CASRPGVVGDYEQYF
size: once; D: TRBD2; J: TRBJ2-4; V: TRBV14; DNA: TGTGCCAGCAGCCAAGGACTCCGCGGGAGGGACATTCAGTACTTC; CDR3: CASSQGLRGRDIQYF
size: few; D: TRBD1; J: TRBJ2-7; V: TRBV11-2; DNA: TGTGCCAGCAGCTGGAGGGACAGGGTGGGACTCGAGCAGTACTTC; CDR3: CASSWRDRVGLEQYF
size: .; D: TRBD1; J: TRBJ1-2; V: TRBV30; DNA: TGTGCCTGTCACAGGGGTAACTATGGCTACACCTTC; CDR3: CACHRGNYGYTF
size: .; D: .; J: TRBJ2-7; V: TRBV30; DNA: TGTGCCTGGAGTTGGGTACAGGGAACCTACGAGCAGTACTTC; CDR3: CAWSWVQGTYEQYF
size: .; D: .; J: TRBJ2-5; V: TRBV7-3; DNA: TGTGCCAGCAGCTTAGCAGGTGTGGGGAGTAGAGGAGAGACCCAGTACTTC; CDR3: CASSLAGVGSRGETQYF
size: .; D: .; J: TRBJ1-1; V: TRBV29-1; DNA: TGCAGCGTTGAATTGAGGGCCCGGAACACTGAAGCTTTCTTT; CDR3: CSVELRARNTEAFF
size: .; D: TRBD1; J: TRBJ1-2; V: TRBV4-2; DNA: TGTGCCAGCAGCCACCCGGACAGGGATGTTGGCTACACCTTC; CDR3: CASSHPDRDVGYTF
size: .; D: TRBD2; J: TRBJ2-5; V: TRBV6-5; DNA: TGTGCCAGCAGTCCCTCGACGGGGGGAATCGAGACCCAGTACTTC; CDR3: CASSPSTGGIETQYF
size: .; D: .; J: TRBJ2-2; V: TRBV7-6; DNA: TGTGCCAGCAGCGTGGACTCAGACACCGGGGAGCTGTTTTTT; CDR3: CASSVDSDTGELFF
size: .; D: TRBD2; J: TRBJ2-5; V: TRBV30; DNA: TGTGCCTGGAGTCGCGGACTAGCGGGAGGGAAAGAGACCCAGTACTTC; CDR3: CAWSRGLAGGKETQYF
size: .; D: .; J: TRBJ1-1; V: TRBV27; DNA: TGTGCCAGCAGTTTCCGGCGGTGGGGGAACACTGAAGCTTTCTTT; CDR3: CASSFRRWGNTEAFF
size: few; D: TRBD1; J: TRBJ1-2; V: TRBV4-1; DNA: TGCGCCAGCAGCCGCCCGGACAGGAACTATGGCTACACCTTC; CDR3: CASSRPDRNYGYTF
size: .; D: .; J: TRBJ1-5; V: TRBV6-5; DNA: TGTGCCAGCAGTTACTCGGGGGGCAATCAGCCCCAGCATTTT; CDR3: CASSYSGGNQPQHF
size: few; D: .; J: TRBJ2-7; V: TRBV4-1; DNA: TGCGCCAGCAGCCAAGGACCTAAGACAGCCTTAAACCCCTACGAGCAGTACTTC; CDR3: CASSQGPKTALNPYEQYF
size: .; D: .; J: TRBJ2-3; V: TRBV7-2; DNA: TGTGCCAGCAGCTTATCAGATACGCAGTATTTT; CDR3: CASSLSDTQYF
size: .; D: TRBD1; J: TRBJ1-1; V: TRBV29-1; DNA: TGCAGCGTGATGGACAGGGGGATCTCGAACACTGAAGCTTTCTTT; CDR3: CSVMDRGISNTEAFF
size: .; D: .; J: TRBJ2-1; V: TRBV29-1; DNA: TGCAGCGTTAGTCTCATGCCTCCGCCCAGTGAGCAGTTCTTC; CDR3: CSVSLMPPPSEQFF
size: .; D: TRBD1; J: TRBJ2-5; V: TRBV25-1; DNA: TGTGCCAGCAATCCCCCGGGACAGGGATCCCAAGAGACCCAGTACTTC; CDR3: CASNPPGQGSQETQYF
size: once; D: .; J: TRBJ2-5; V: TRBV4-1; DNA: TGCGCCAGCAGCCGGAGCGGGCACCCTCCAGAGACCCAGTACTTC; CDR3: CASSRSGHPPETQYF
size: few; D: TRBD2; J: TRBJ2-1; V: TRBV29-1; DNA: TGCAGCGTGAAGGCACTAGCGGGAGGGACACACAATGAGCAGTTCTTC; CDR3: CSVKALAGGTHNEQFF
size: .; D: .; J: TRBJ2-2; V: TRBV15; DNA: TGTGCCACCAGCAAGGTGGCCGGGGAGCTGTTTTTT; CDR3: CATSKVAGELFF
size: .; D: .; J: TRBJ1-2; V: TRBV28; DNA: TGTGCCAGCAGTTTTAGCATCAACTATGGCTACACCTTC; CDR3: CASSFSINYGYTF
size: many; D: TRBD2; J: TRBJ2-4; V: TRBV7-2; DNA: TGTGCCAGCAGACCCGGGGTAGCGGGAGGTAACATTCAGTACTTC; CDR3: CASRPGVAGGNIQYF
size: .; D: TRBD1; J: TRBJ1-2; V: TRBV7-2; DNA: TGTGCCAGCAGCTCCGACAGGGGACCCGATGGCTACACCTTC; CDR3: CASSSDRGPDGYTF
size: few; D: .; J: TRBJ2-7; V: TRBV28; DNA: TGTGCCAGCAGCTCCACACAGCGGTCGCAGTACTTC; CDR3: CASSSTQRSQYF
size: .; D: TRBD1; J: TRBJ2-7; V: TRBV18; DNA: TGTGCCAGCTCCCCACCTTCGGGACAGGCCCACGAGCAGTACTTC; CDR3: CASSPPSGQAHEQYF
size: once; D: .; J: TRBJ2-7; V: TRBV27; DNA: TGTGCCAGCAGTCGCGTTGGACCCCTGGAGCAGTACTTC; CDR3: CASSRVGPLEQYF
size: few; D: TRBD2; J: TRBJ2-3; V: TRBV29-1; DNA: TGCAGCGTTGAGAGCGGGGGGGGAACAGATACGCAGTATTTT; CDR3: CSVESGGGTDTQYF
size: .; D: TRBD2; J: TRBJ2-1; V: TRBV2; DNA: TGTGCCAGCAATAGATTAGCGGGGGGATCCTACAATGAGCAGTTCTTC; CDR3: CASNRLAGGSYNEQFF
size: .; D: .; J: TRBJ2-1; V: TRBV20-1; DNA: TGCAGTGCTAGACCCTGGAATGAGCAGTTCTTC; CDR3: CSARPWNEQFF
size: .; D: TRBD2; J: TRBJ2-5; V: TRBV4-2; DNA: TGTGCCAGCAGCCAACCGGGACTAGAAGACCAAGAGACCCAGTACTTC; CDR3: CASSQPGLEDQETQYF
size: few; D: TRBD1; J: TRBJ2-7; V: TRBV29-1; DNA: TGCAGCGTTTTTGGACAGGGAGACGAGCAGTACTTC; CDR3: CSVFGQGDEQYF
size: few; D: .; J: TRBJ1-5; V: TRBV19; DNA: TGTGCCAGTAGTATTTGGGTTTCTCAGCCCCAGCATTTT; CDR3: CASSIWVSQPQHF
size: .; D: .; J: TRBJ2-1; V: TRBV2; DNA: TGTGCCAGCAGTCCCACTAGCAATGAGCAGTTCTTC; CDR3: CASSPTSNEQFF
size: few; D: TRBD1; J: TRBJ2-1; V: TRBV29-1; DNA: TGCACCCTCGCGACAGGGGTGCGATACAATGAGCAGTTCTTC; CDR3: CTLATGVRYNEQFF
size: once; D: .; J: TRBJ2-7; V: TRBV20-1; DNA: TGCAGTGACGGGATACCCTACGAGCAGTACTTC; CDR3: CSDGIPYEQYF
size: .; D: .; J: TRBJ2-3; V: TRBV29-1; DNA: TGCAGCGTTGAAGGGTCAGGTACAGATACGCAGTATTTT; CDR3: CSVEGSGTDTQYF
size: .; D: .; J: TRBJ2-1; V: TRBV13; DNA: TGTGCCAGCAGCTTAGGCATGGGGCAGTTCTTC; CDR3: CASSLGMGQFF
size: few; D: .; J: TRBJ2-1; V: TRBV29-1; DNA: TGCAGCGTTGTATCAGCGGGCGTCAACAATGAGCAGTTCTTC; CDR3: CSVVSAGVNNEQFF
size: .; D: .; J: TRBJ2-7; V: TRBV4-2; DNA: TGTGCCAGCAGCCGAGATCAGGCTGGCGAGCAGTACTTC; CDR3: CASSRDQAGEQYF
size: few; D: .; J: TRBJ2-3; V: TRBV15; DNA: TGTGCCACCAGCAGGGCGGCAGATACGCAGTATTTT; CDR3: CATSRAADTQYF
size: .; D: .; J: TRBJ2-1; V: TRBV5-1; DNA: TGCGCCAGCAGCCTCCGGCGGGCGGAATACAATGAGCAGCTCTTC; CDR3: CASSLRRAEYNEQLF
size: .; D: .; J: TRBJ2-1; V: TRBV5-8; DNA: TGTGCCAGCAGAGCGCTCATAAATGAGCAGTTCTTC; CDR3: CASRALINEQFF
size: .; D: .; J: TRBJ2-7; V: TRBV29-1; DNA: TGCAGCGTTGTAGAGAGTCTGGAGCAGTACTTC; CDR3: CSVVESLEQYF
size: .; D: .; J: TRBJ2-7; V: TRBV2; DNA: TGTGCCAGCAGCGAACTATCCTACGAGCAGTACTTC; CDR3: CASSELSYEQYF
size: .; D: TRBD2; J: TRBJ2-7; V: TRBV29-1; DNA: TGCAGCGTGTCAGCGGGGGTGGGGTTCGTCTACGAGCAGTACTTC; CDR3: CSVSAGVGFVYEQYF
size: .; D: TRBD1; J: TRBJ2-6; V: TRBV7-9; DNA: TGTGCCAGCAGCTTCGCCGGGACAGGGGGGAAAGGGGCCAACGTCCTGACTTTC; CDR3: CASSFAGTGGKGANVLTF
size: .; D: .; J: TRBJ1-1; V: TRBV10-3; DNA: TGTGCCATCAGTGAGTCCTTAGGTACCTTAAACACTGAAGCTTTCTTT; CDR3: CAISESLGTLNTEAFF
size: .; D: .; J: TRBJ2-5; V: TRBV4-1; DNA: TGCGCCAGCAGCCAAAGGGTCACGGCAGGCCTACAAGAGACCCAGTACTTC; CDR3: CASSQRVTAGLQETQYF
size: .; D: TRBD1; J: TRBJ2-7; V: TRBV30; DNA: TGTGCCTGGAGTGGGGACAGCCTCTCCTACGAGCAGTACTTC; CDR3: CAWSGDSLSYEQYF
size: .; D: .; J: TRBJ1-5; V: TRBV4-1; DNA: TGCGCCAGCAGCCAGAGCCTAAATCAGCCCCAGCATTTT; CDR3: CASSQSLNQPQHF
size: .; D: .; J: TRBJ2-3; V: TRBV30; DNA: TGTGCCTGGAGTGCTTCGGGCCGAACCACAGATACGCAGTATTTT; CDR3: CAWSASGRTTDTQYF
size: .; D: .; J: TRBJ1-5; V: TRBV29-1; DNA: TGCAGCGTTGGTCAGGGATGGCCCCAGCATTTT; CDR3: CSVGQGWPQHF
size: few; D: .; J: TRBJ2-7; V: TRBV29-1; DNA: TGCAGCGTTGAAGACGGACCCTACGAGCAGTACTTC; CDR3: CSVEDGPYEQYF